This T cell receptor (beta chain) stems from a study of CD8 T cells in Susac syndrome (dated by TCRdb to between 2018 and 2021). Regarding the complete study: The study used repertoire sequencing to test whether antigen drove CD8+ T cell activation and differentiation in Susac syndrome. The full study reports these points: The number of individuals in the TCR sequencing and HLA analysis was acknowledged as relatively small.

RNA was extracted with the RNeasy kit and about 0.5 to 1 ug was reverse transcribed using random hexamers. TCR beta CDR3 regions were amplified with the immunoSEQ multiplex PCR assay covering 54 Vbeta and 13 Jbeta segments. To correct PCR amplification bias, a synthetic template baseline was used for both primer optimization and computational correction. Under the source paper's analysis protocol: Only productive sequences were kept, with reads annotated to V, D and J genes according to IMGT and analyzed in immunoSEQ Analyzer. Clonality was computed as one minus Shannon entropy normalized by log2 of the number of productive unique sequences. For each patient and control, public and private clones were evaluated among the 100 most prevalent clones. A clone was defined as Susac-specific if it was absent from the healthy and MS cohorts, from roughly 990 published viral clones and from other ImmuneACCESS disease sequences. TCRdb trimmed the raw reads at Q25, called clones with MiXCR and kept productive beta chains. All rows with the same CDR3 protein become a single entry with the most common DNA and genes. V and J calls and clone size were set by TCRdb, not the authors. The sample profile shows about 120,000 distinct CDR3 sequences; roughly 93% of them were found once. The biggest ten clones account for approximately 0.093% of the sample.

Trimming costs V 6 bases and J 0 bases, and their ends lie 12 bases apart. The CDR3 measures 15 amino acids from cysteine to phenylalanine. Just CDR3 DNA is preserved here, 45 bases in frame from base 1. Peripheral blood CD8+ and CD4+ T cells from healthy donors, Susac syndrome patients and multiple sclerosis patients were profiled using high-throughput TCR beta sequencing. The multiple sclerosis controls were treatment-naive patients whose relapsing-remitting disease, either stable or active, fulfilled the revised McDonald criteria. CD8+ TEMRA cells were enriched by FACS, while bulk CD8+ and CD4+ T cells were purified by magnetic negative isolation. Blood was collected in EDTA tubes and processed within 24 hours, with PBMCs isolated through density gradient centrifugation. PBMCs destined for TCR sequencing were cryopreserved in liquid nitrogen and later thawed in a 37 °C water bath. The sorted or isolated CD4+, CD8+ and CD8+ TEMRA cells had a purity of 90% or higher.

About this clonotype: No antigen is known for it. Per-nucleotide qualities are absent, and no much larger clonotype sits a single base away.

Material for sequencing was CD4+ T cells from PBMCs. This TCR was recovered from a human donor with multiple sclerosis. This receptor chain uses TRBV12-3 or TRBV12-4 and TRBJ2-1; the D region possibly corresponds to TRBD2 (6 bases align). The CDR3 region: CASSRGTSSYNEQFF. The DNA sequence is TGTGCCAGCAGCCGGGGGACCAGCTCCTACAATGAGCAGTTCTTC.